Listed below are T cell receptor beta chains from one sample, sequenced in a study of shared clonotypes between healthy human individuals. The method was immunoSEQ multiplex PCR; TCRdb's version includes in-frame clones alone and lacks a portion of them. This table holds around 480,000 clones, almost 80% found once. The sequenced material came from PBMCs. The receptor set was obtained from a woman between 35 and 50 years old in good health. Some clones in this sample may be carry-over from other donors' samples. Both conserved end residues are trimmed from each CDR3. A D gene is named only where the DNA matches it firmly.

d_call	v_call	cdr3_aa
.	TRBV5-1	ASSFDGSTEWGEAF
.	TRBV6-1	ASSATGRQPQH
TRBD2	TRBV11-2	ASSGPGAGVNEQF
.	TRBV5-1	ASSRFSGGLYEQY
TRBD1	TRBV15	ATRPFGTGVVY
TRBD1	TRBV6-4	ASSDTGQGDTGELF
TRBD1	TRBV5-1	ASSLGTGADEQY
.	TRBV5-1	ASSLVAGQQETQY
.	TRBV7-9	ASSPEDTFYGYT
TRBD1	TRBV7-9	ASRDPNRGQGEQY
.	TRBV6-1	ASTWTLETGELF
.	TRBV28	ASSLFSLYGYT
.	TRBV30	AWRRDLDVTQY
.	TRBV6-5	ASRAGSYNEQF
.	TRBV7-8	ASSLGGYSAYNEQF
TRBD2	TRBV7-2	ASSSSVSSGRAQETQY
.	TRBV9	ASSVAVHGTDNEQF
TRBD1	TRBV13	ASSRTGMSEQY
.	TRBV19	ASSWRGAGELF
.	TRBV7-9	ASSPEWAGNYNEQF
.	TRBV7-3	ASSLPSKTDTQY
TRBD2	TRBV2	ASKTSGSSYWEQY
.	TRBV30	AWKGTGIGELF
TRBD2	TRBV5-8	ASSPEPNRLAGAL
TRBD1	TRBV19	ASRTQGARDTGELF
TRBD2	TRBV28	ASSTPTGGTHGQY
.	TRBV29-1	SVVQGRTDTQY
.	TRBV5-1	ASSRTLQGNYGYT
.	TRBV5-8	ASRPRGQIEAF
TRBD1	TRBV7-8	ASTGKGGRETQY
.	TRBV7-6	ASSLGLGLGSGELF
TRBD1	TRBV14	ASSQPGTGVYEQY
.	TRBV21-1	ASSKNRDRGHYGYT
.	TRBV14	ASSLSAYEQY
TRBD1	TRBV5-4	ASSLTGVGYT
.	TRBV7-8	ASTLRRESEKLF
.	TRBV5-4	ASSLDMTYEQY
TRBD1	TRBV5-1	ASSLAGQGSQLF
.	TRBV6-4	ASSDQAGGGQPQH
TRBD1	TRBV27	ASSFAGGPYEQY